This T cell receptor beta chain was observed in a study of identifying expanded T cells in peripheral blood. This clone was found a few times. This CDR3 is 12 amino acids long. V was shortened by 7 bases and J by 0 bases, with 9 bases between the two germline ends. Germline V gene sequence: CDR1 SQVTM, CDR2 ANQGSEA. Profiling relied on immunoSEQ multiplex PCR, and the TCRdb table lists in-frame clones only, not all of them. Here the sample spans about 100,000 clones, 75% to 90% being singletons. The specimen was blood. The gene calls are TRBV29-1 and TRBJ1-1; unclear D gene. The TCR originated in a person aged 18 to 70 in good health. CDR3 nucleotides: TGCAGCGGTCTTAACTTGAACACTGAAGCTTTCTTT. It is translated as CSGLNLNTEAFF.